Detailed here is one TCR beta chain. The data derive from a study of blood T cell repertoires in COVID-19. Whole-study context: The cDNA or gDNA used as material had been derived from T cells, B-cell-depleted T cells, or PBMCs.

Sequencing used immunoSEQ multiplex PCR; TCRdb keeps in-frame clones, though not all of them. The repertoire has about 380,000 clones, 85% of them found once; the top ten carry under 4%. CDR1 MNHNS and CDR2 SASEGT come from the germline V gene. The V gene lost 2 bases and the J gene lost 5 bases, with 13 bases spanning the gap. The length of the CDR3 is 14 residues. The origin of this receptor is a woman between 18 and 29 years old with acute or convalescent COVID-19. The sample consisted of peripheral blood. The rearrangement uses TRBV6-1 and TRBJ2-7, with a possible D match to TRBD2 (5 bases). This CDR3 reads CASSEMVGGHEQYF. CDR3 nucleotide sequence: TGTGCCAGCAGTGAAATGGTAGGAGGACACGAGCAGTACTTC.